This T cell receptor beta chain was captured in a study of Tregs in tolerant kidney transplant recipients. The CDR3 loop spans 16 amino acids. V lost 5 bases and J lost 4; bases outside the gene matches: 15. Germline CDR1 and CDR2: SGHDT and YYEEEE. The data were produced by immunoSEQ multiplex PCR, yet TCRdb's version contains in-frame clones alone and is incomplete. The repertoire holds tens of thousands of clones, with approximately 98% as singletons. CD4+CD25+CD127- Tregs, CD4+CD25- non-Tregs, CD4 and CD8 cells were sorted. This clonotype was obtained from a human donor who received a combined kidney and bone marrow transplant. The sample consisted of Tregs from blood, taken before the transplant. The chain couples TRBV5-6 to TRBJ2-7, with 7 bases that match TRBD1. The CDR3 reads CASSPRTGTVRYEQYF. The CDR3 nucleotides read TGTGCCAGCAGTCCAAGAACCGGGACAGTAAGATACGAGCAGTACTTC.